A single sample is the source of the 30 T cell receptor beta chains below, sequenced in a study of T cell changes during pregnancy in multiple sclerosis. Libraries were prepared by immunoSEQ multiplex PCR; TCRdb keeps only in-frame clonotypes and omits some of them. Of under 95,000 clones listed, just over 90% are singletons. The starting material was CD4+ T cells from peripheral blood mononuclear cells, obtained before pregnancy. The origin of the receptors is a female donor with multiple sclerosis, enrolled in a pregnancy study.

This chain joins TRBV10-3 and TRBJ1-1; D may be TRBD1 (5 bases). The CDR3 has 13 amino acids. The ends were cut back, 5 bases at V and 5 bases at J, with 12 bases in the middle. Germline CDR1 is ENHRY and CDR2 is SYGVKD. The CDR3: CAISYQGITEAFF. The CDR3, as DNA: TGTGCCATCAGTTACCAGGGTATAACTGAAGCTTTCTTT.

This clone was counted between two and nine times. CDR3 nucleotide sequence: TGCGCCAGCAGCCAAAAACAGGGCCAGAACACTGAAGCTTTCTTT. Translated: CASSQKQGQNTEAFF. The J gene is TRBJ1-1, the V gene TRBV4-1; a weak D match, TRBD1 (6 bases). V was trimmed by 2 bases and J by 1 base, leaving 11 bases between them. The CDR3 extends over 15 amino acids. Germline CDR1 is MGHRA and CDR2 is YSYEKL.

The chain recombines TRBV7-3 with TRBJ2-2; 11 bases are a match to TRBD2. There are 16 residues in the CDR3. J lost 0 bases, V lost 4 bases, and 1 base had no gene match. The germline CDR1 and CDR2 sequences are SGHTA and FQGTGA. This CDR3 is CASSWGLAANTGELFF. The CDR3 DNA is TGTGCCAGCAGCTGGGGACTAGCGGCGAACACCGGGGAGCTGTTTTTT. Variable domain in full (rest from reference TRBV7-3 and TRBJ2-2): GAGVSQTPSNKVTEKGKYVELRCDPISGHTALYWYRQSLGQGPEFLIYFQGTGAADDSGLPNDRFFAVRPEGSVSTLKIQRTERGDSAVYLCASSWGLAANTGELFFGEGSRLTVL.

The chain recombines TRBV2 with TRBJ2-3; TRBD1 matches 8 bases. The V gene's germline CDR1 is SNHLY and CDR2 FYNNEI. V lost 5 bases and J lost 9; bases outside the gene matches: 4. The CDR3 totals 12 residues. The CDR3: CASSQTGETQYF. CDR3 DNA: TGTGCCAGCAGTCAGACAGGGGAGACGCAGTATTTT.

The chain couples TRBV12-5 to TRBJ1-1; D is uncertain. Trimming stripped 5 bases from V and 0 bases from J, with 10 bases between. The V gene's germline CDR1 is LGHNT and CDR2 FRNRAP. CDR3 size: 14 residues. CDR3 in amino acids: CASGIGVMNTEAFF. The CDR3 DNA follows: TGTGCTAGTGGTATAGGAGTCATGAACACTGAAGCTTTCTTT.

V usage is TRBV4-1 and J usage is TRBJ2-3, with 13 bases aligning to TRBD2. With 4 bases clipped from V and 2 bases from J, the junction kept 3 bases outside the gene matches. Looked up from germline, CDR1 is MGHRA and CDR2 is YSYEKL. This CDR3 comprises 16 residues. The CDR3: CASSLGLAGATDTQYF. DNA for the CDR3: TGCGCCAGCAGCCTCGGACTAGCGGGAGCCACAGATACGCAGTATTTT.

This chain uses TRBV7-2 with TRBJ2-2; D is possibly TRBD2 (5 bases). CDR3 length: 15 residues. V lost 5 bases, J lost 1 base, and 11 bases lay in between. CDR1 is SGHTA, CDR2 FQGNSA, per germline. The CDR3 nucleotides are TGTGCCAGCAGCGTCGGGATTCTGAACACCGGGGAGCTGTTTTTT. Translation gives CASSVGILNTGELFF.

The V and J genes are TRBV11-3 and TRBJ2-1; 8 bases align to TRBD1. V gave up 4 bases and J gave up 2 bases; unmatched junction bases: 10. CDR1 is SGHNT, CDR2 YENEEA, per germline. The CDR3 spans 17 residues. CDR3 protein: CASSSNTRGRPYNEQFF. For the CDR3, the DNA is TGTGCCAGCAGCTCGAATACCAGGGGGCGACCCTACAATGAGCAGTTCTTC.

The chain joins TRBV7-3 to TRBJ1-1; 9 bases match TRBD1. The V segment lost 5 bases and the J segment 8 bases; nucleotides outside the gene matches: 15. The germline V gene has CDR1 SGHTA and CDR2 FQGTGA. The CDR3 totals 16 residues. CDR3 region: CASSENRDREPAEAFF. The CDR3 nucleotides read TGTGCCAGCAGCGAAAATCGGGACAGGGAACCGGCGGAAGCTTTCTTT. Supplemented by reference TRBV7-3 and TRBJ1-1, the full variable domain reads GAGVSQTPSNKVTEKGKYVELRCDPISGHTALYWYRQSLGQGPEFLIYFQGTGAADDSGLPNDRFFAVRPEGSVSTLKIQRTERGDSAVYLCASSENRDREPAEAFFGQGTRLTVV.

V gene TRBV18 combines with J gene TRBJ1-3; D is perhaps TRBD1 (6 bases). The CDR3 consists of 13 residues. Germline V CDR1 and CDR2: KGHSH, LQKENI. V was trimmed by 6 bases and J by 6 bases, leaving 12 bases between them. For the CDR3, the DNA is TGTGCCAGCTCCCTCAGGACAGAAAACACCATATATTTT. This gives the protein CASSLRTENTIYF. The variable domain in full, with the rest retrieved from reference TRBV18 and TRBJ1-3, is NAGVMQNPRHLVRRRGQEARLRCSPMKGHSHVYWYRQLPEEGLKFMVYLQKENIIDESGMPKERFSAEFPKEGPSILRIQQVVRGDSAAYFCASSLRTENTIYFGEGSWLTVV.

V is TRBV7-2 and J is TRBJ1-1, with 9 bases that match TRBD1. This CDR3 contains 14 residues. Germline assignment: CDR1 SGHTA and CDR2 FQGNSA. The V gene end was trimmed by 1 base and the J gene end by 5 bases; junction bases not matched to a gene: 2. DNA of the CDR3: TGTGCCAGCAGCTTAGACAGGGGGCAAACTGAAGCTTTCTTT. Amino acids: CASSLDRGQTEAFF.

The chain couples TRBV6-1 to TRBJ2-3; D not resolved. Looked up from germline, CDR1 is MNHNS and CDR2 is SASEGT. With 10 bases removed from V and 0 bases from J, the gap between germline ends came to 14 bases. The length of the CDR3 is 14 residues. This chain's CDR3 is CATREALSTDTQYF. The CDR3 DNA is TGTGCCACCCGAGAGGCACTCAGCACAGATACGCAGTATTTT.

The chain carries TRBV30 and TRBJ1-5; D remains ambiguous. V was cut by 0 bases and J by 0 bases, with 6 bases left in between. This CDR3 has 14 residues. CDR1 is GTSNPN and CDR2 is SVGIG in the germline V gene (reference sequence). CDR3 sequence: CAWSVFGSNQPQHF. The CDR3 DNA reads TGTGCCTGGAGTGTATTCGGTAGCAATCAGCCCCAGCATTTT.

The chain is built from TRBV7-9 and TRBJ1-2, with D uncertain. The CDR3 length is 13 residues. The V gene lost 2 bases and the J gene lost 4 bases, with 8 bases spanning the gap. Germline-derived CDR1 and CDR2 are SEHNR and FQNEAQ (reference sequence). The CDR3 is CASSLPDFYGYTF. The DNA of the CDR3 is TGTGCCAGCAGCTTACCAGACTTCTATGGCTACACCTTC.

The chain links TRBV7-6 to TRBJ2-7; TRBD2 matches 10 bases. J lost 5 bases, V lost 5 bases, and 3 bases had no gene match. This CDR3 has 13 amino acids. Germline CDR1 SGHVS, CDR2 FNYEAQ. The CDR3 sequence: CASSPGTSDEQYF. The CDR3 region has the DNA TGTGCCAGCAGCCCGGGGACTAGCGACGAGCAGTACTTC.

The chain joins TRBV6-5 to TRBJ2-7; D not resolved. V was trimmed by 2 bases and J by 0 bases, leaving 8 bases between them. CDR1 is MNHEY and CDR2 is SVGAGI in the germline V gene. This CDR3 region has 14 residues. The CDR3, as DNA: TGTGCCAGCAGTTACCCATCGGTCTCCTACGAGCAGTACTTC. Residues: CASSYPSVSYEQYF.

The genes are TRBV7-9 and TRBJ1-5; D is unclear. The CDR3 sequence is 17 residues long. The V and J ends lost 1 base and 0 bases respectively, with 13 bases between them. Germline lookup yields CDR1 SEHNR and CDR2 FQNEAQ (reference sequence). The CDR3 DNA reads TGTGCCAGCAGCTTAGATTTGAGAGGAGATAGCAATCAGCCCCAGCATTTT. Translation gives CASSLDLRGDSNQPQHF.

CDR3 bases: TGTGCCAGCAGCTCAGTCAGCGGGGGGTTCGAGACCCAGTACTTC. It translates to CASSSVSGGFETQYF. The chain couples TRBV7-3 to TRBJ2-5; 9 bases fit TRBD2. The CDR3 has 15 amino acids. V shed 4 bases, J shed 5 bases, and the junction held 8 bases outside the gene matches. Germline CDR1 is SGHTA and CDR2 is FQGTGA.

The chain couples TRBV6-4 to TRBJ1-2; 9 bases agree with TRBD1. Germline V gene data show CDR1 as MRHNA and CDR2 as SNTAGT. Unmatched junction bases numbered 12, after V lost 3 bases and J lost 4 bases. The CDR3 has 17 amino acids. The CDR3 is CASSEFGTGTQGYGYTF. DNA of the CDR3: TGTGCCAGCAGTGAATTCGGGACAGGGACCCAGGGCTATGGCTACACCTTC.

The genes are TRBV7-2 and TRBJ2-2, with D perhaps matching TRBD1 (5 bases). The CDR3 loop spans 16 amino acids. V was shortened by 4 bases and J by 7 bases, with 19 bases between the two germline ends. Germline V gene sequence: CDR1 SGHTA, CDR2 FQGNSA. CDR3 nucleotide sequence: TGTGCCAGCAGCTCGTTAGGGGTATCAGTAATCGGGGAGCTGTTTTTT. This encodes CASSSLGVSVIGELFF.

This chain links TRBV28 with TRBJ2-7; the D gene is possibly TRBD2 (6 bases). The germline gives CDR1 MDHEN, CDR2 SYDVKM. Trimming removed 6 bases from V and 4 bases from J, with 10 bases in between. The CDR3 covers 12 residues. CDR3 sequence: CASRRRGYEQYF. In DNA form, the CDR3 reads TGTGCCAGCAGACGGAGGGGTTACGAGCAGTACTTC. The variable domain in full, completed from reference TRBV28 and TRBJ2-7, reads DVKVTQSSRYLVKRTGEKVFLECVQDMDHENMFWYRQDPGLGLRLIYFSYDVKMKEKGDIPEGYSVSREKKERFSLILESASTNQTSMYLCASRRRGYEQYFGPGTRLTVT.

The chain links TRBV27 to TRBJ2-1; 7 bases fit TRBD1. CDR1 MNHEY and CDR2 SMNVEV come from the germline V gene (reference sequence). This CDR3 comprises 16 residues. V trimming: 5 bases; J trimming: 4 bases; junction bases outside the gene matches: 11. For the CDR3, the DNA is TGTGCCAGCAGTCCCACCGGGACAGACCGTTACAATGAGCAGTTCTTC. Protein sequence: CASSPTGTDRYNEQFF.

The rearrangement links TRBV28 to TRBJ1-2, with 10 bases matching TRBD1. From germline, CDR1 is MDHEN and CDR2 SYDVKM. Trimming cost V 11 bases and J 7 bases; bases outside gene matches: 7. The CDR3 is made up of 12 amino acids. The CDR3, as DNA: TGTGCCTCCCTGACAGGGGGCATTGGCTACACCTTC. Translated, it gives CASLTGGIGYTF.

The genes are TRBV30 and TRBJ2-7, with 8 bases identical to TRBD2. The CDR3 consists of 13 residues. Germline assignment: CDR1 GTSNPN and CDR2 SVGIG (reference sequence). J gave up 3 bases and V 1 base, and 2 bases lay outside the gene matches. CDR3 protein: CAWSGTSLYEQYF. As DNA, the CDR3 is TGTGCCTGGAGTGGGACTAGCCTCTACGAGCAGTACTTC. The whole variable domain, remainder taken from reference TRBV30 and TRBJ2-7, is SQTIHQWPATLVQPVGSPLSLECTVEGTSNPNLYWYRQAAGRGLQLLFYSVGIGQISSEVPQNLSASRPQDRQFILSSKKLLLSDSGFYLCAWSGTSLYEQYFGPGTRLTVT.

This chain connects TRBV29-1 to TRBJ2-3; 8 nucleotides agree with TRBD2. This CDR3 comprises 17 residues. Germline loops: CDR1 SQVTM, CDR2 ANQGSEA. The V gene end was trimmed by 6 bases and the J gene end by 1 base; junction bases not matched to a gene: 15. The CDR3 region has the DNA TGCAGCGTCAAACTAGCGGTCACTTCGCACGGCACAGATACGCAGTATTTT. Translated: CSVKLAVTSHGTDTQYF.

The J gene is TRBJ2-1, the V gene TRBV11-3; D is unclear. Germline V gives CDR1 SGHNT, CDR2 YENEEA. This CDR3 is built from 15 residues. Trimming pared 5 bases from V and 10 bases from J, leaving 21 bases between. The CDR3 spells CASSPRPTSIQEQFF. CDR3 nucleotides: TGTGCCAGCAGCCCGCGCCCGACAAGTATCCAGGAGCAGTTCTTC.

V usage is TRBV18 and J usage is TRBJ2-3; D gene ambiguous. From germline, CDR1 is KGHSH and CDR2 LQKENI. The V and J ends lost 4 bases and 0 bases respectively, with 5 bases between them. This CDR3 has 13 residues. The CDR3 loop is CASSQTSTDTQYF. DNA for the CDR3: TGTGCCAGCTCACAGACTAGCACAGATACGCAGTATTTT.

The chain couples TRBV18 to TRBJ2-7, with TRBD2 identical over 15 bases. The V gene end was trimmed by 4 bases and the J gene end by 5 bases; junction bases not matched to a gene: 9. In germline, CDR1 is KGHSH, CDR2 LQKENI. The CDR3 has 17 residues. The CDR3 DNA is TGTGCCAGCTCACAAATGGGACTAGCGGGAGGACCCAACGAGCAGTACTTC. Translation gives CASSQMGLAGGPNEQYF.

The chain is built from TRBV27 and TRBJ2-6; no firm D call. This CDR3 region has 16 residues. The ends were cut back, 3 bases at V and 2 bases at J, with 11 bases in the middle. Germline V gives CDR1 MNHEY, CDR2 SMNVEV (reference sequence). CDR3 protein: CASSFFGAAGANVLTF. The CDR3 nucleotides read TGTGCCAGCAGTTTCTTTGGTGCGGCTGGGGCCAACGTCCTGACTTTC.

This chain connects TRBV27 to TRBJ2-2, with TRBD1 identical over 7 bases. The CDR3 has 15 residues. The V and J ends lost 6 bases and 4 bases, in that order; junction bases with no gene match: 8. Germline CDR1 and CDR2: MNHEY and SMNVEV (reference sequence). CDR3 sequence reads: CASRGTASPTGELFF. CDR3 sequence (DNA): TGTGCCAGCAGGGGGACAGCGTCCCCCACCGGGGAGCTGTTTTTT.